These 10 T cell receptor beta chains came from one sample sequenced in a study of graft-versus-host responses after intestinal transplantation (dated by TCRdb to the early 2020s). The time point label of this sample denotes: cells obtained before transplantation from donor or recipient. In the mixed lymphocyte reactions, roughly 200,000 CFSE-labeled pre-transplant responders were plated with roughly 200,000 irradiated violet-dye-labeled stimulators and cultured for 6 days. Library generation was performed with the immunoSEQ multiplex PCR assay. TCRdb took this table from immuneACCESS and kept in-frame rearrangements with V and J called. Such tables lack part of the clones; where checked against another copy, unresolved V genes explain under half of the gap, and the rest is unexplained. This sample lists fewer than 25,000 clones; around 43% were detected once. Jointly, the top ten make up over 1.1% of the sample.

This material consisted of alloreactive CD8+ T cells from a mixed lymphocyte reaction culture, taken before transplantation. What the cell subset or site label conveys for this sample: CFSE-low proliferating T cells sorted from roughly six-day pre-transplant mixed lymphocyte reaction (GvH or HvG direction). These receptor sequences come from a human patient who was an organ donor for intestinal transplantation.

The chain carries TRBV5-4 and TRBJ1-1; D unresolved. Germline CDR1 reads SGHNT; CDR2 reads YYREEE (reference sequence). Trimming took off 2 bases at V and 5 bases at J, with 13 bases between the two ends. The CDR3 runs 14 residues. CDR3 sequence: CASSLFVGWTEAFF. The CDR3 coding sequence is TGTGCCAGCAGCTTATTCGTGGGTTGGACTGAAGCTTTCTTT. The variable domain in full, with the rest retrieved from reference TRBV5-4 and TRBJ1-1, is ETGVTQSPTHLIKTRGQQVTLRCSSQSGHNTVSWYQQALGQGPQFIFQYYREEENGRGNFPPRFSGLQFPNYSSELNVNALELDDSALYLCASSLFVGWTEAFFGQGTRLTVV.

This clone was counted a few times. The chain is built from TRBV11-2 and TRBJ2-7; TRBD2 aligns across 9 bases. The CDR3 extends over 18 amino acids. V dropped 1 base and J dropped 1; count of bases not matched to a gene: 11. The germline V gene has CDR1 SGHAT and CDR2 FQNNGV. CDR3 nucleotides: TGTGCCAGCAGCTTAGCCCCGGCGGGAGGGCTTTGGTCCTACGAGCAGTACTTC. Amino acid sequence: CASSLAPAGGLWSYEQYF.

The CDR3 DNA is TGTGCCAGCAGTCAGGGCGGGACAGGGAACTCCGGGGCCAACGTCCTGACTTTC. Its protein is CASSQGGTGNSGANVLTF. The V gene is TRBV28, the J gene TRBJ2-6, with 9 bases lining up with TRBD1. The V and J ends lost 5 bases and 4 bases, in that order; junction bases with no gene match: 12. The CDR3 is made up of 18 amino acids. Germline-derived CDR1 and CDR2 are MDHEN and SYDVKM. Full variable domain (missing parts from reference TRBV28 and TRBJ2-6): DVKVTQSSRYLVKRTGEKVFLECVQDMDHENMFWYRQDPGLGLRLIYFSYDVKMKEKGDIPEGYSVSREKKERFSLILESASTNQTSMYLCASSQGGTGNSGANVLTFGAGSRLTVL.

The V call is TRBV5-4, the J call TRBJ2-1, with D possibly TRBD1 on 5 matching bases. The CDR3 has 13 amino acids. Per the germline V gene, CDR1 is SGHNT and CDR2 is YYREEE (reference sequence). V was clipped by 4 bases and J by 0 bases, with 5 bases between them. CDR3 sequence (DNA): TGTGCCAGCAGCGACAGCTCCTACAATGAGCAGTTCTTC. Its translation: CASSDSSYNEQFF. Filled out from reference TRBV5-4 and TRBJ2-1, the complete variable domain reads ETGVTQSPTHLIKTRGQQVTLRCSSQSGHNTVSWYQQALGQGPQFIFQYYREEENGRGNFPPRFSGLQFPNYSSELNVNALELDDSALYLCASSDSSYNEQFFGPGTRLTVL.

Here the CDR3 reads CASSYSWENEQFF. CDR3 DNA: TGTGCCAGCAGTTACTCCTGGGAGAATGAGCAGTTCTTC. V gene TRBV6-5 combines with J gene TRBJ2-1; a weak D match, TRBD2 (5 bases). The germline V and J ends were trimmed by 0 bases and 7 bases, with 7 bases remaining between them. Germline lookup yields CDR1 MNHEY and CDR2 SVGAGI. The CDR3 totals 13 residues.

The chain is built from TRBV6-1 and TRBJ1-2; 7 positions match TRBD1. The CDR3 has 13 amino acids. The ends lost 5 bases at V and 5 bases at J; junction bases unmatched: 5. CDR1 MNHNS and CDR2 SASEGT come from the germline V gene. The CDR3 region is CASSSGRGYGYTF. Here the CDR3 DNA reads TGTGCCAGCAGTTCCGGCAGGGGGTATGGCTACACCTTC.

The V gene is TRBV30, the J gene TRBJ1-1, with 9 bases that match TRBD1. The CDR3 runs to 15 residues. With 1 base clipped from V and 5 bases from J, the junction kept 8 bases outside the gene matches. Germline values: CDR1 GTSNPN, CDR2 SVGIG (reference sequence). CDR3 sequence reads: CAWSAQTGGETEAFF. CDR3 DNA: TGTGCCTGGAGTGCCCAAACAGGGGGCGAGACTGAAGCTTTCTTT.

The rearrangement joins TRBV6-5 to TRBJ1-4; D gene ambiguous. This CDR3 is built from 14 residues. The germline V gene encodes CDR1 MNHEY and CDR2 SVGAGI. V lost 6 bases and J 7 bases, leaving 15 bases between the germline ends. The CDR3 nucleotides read TGTGCCAGCAGCCCTGAATGGGAAGGTGAAAAACTGTTTTTT. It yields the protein CASSPEWEGEKLFF.

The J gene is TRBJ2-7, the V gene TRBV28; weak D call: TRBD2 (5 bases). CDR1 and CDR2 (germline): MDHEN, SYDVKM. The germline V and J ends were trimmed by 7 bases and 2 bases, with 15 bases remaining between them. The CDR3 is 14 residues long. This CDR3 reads CASKRAGQTYEQYF. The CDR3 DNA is TGTGCCAGCAAAAGGGCGGGCCAGACCTACGAGCAGTACTTC.

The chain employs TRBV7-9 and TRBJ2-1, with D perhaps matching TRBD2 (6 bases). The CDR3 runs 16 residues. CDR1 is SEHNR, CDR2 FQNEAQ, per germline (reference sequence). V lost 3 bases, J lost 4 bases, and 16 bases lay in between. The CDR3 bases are TGTGCCAGCAGCTTGGCCACGGGGGAGTTGTACAATGAGCAGTTCTTC. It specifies CASSLATGELYNEQFF.